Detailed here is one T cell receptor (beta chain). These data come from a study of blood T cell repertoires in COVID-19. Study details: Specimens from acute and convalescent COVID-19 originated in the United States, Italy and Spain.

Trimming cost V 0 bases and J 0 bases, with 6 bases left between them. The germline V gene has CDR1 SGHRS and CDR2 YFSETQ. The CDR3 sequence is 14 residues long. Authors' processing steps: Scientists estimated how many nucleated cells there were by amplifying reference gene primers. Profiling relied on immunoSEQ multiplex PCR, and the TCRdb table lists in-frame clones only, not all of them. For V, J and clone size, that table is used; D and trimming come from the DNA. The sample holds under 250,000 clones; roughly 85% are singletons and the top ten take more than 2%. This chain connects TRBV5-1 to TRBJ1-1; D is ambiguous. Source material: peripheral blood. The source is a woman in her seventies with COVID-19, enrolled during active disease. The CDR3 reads CASSLGTLNTEAFF. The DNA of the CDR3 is TGCGCCAGCAGCTTGGGGACTCTGAACACTGAAGCTTTCTTT. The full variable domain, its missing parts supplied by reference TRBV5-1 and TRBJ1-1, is KAGVTQTPRYLIKTRGQQVTLSCSPISGHRSVSWYQQTPGQGLQFLFEYFSETQRNKGNFPGRFSGRQFSNSRSEMNVSTLELGDSALYLCASSLGTLNTEAFFGQGTRLTVV.